The text below deals with one TCR beta chain. Its antigen is as yet unknown. Deep-level assay runs were performed. Produced via immunoSEQ multiplex PCR; TCRdb's table is partial and in-frame only. This table holds roughly 2.2 million clones, roughly 92% found once. The CDR3 totals 15 residues. Trimming took 7 bases from V and 4 from J; bases not matched to a gene: 10. Germline V gene sequence: CDR1 SNHLY, CDR2 FYNNEI. The source of the sample is a study of shared clonotypes between healthy human individuals. Study context: Every donor yielded three CD4 naive, three CD4 memory, two CD8 naive and one CD8 memory plate. Findings and caveats of the study: Among donors, sharing of clonotypes was expected to be affected by sequencing depth.

The receptor comes from a man younger than 35 in good health. Some clones in this sample may be carry-over from other donors' samples. The sample was naive CD4+ T cells from PBMCs. As for subset: CD45RA+ positively selected. The rearrangement joins TRBV2 to TRBJ2-5, with 9 bases that match TRBD2. The CDR3 region has the DNA TGTGCCAGCAAAGGGGCGGGAGGGCGTGTAGAGACCCAGTACTTC. It encodes CASKGAGGRVETQYF.